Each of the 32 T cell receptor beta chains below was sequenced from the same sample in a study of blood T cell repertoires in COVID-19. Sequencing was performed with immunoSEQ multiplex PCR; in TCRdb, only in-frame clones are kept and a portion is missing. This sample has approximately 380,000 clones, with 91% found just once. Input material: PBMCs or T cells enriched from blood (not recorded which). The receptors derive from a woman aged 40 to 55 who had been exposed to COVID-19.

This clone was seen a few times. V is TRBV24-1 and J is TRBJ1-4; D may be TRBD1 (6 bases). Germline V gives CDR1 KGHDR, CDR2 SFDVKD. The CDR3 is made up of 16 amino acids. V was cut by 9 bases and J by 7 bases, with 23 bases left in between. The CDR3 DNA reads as TGTGCCACCCGCACCGGGACAACGCTCAAAGTTGAAAAACTGTTTTTT. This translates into CATRTGTTLKVEKLFF.

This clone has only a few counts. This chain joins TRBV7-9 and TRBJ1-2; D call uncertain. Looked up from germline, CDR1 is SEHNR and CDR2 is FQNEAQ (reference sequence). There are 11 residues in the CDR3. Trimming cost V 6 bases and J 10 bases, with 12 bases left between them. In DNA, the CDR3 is TGTGCCAGCAGTCTTTATGAGGACTACACCTTC. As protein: CASSLYEDYTF.

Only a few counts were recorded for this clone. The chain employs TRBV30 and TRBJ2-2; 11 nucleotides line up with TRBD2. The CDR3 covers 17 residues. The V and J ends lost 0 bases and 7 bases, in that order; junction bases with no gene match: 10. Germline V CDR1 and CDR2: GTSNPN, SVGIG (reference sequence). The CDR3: CAWSVIPSGRLGGELFF. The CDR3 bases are TGTGCCTGGAGTGTAATCCCTAGCGGGAGGTTAGGCGGGGAGCTGTTTTTT.

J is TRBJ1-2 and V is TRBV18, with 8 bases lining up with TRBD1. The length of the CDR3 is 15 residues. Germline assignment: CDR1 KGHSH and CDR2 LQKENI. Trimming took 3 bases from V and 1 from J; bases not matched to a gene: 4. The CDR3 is CASSPTGGDNYGYTF. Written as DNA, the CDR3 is TGTGCCAGCTCACCTACAGGGGGAGATAACTATGGCTACACCTTC.

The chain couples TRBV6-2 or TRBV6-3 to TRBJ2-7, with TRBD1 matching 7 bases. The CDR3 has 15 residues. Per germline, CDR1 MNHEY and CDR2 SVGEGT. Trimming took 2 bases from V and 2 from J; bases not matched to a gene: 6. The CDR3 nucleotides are TGTGCCAGCAGTTACGATGGGACAGCCCCCTACGAGCAGTACTTC. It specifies CASSYDGTAPYEQYF.

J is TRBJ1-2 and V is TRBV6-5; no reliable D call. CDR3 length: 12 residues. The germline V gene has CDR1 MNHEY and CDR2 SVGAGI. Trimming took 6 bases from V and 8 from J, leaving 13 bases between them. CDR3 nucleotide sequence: TGTGCCAGCAGCCCCCCAGGTTGGGGCTACACCTTC. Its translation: CASSPPGWGYTF.

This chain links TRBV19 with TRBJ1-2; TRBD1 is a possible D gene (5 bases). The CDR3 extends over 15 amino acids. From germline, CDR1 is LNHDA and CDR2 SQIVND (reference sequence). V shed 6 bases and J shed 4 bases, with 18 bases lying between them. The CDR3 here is CASRGSPQASYGYTF. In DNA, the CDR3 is TGTGCCAGTAGGGGAAGCCCACAGGCCAGCTATGGCTACACCTTC.

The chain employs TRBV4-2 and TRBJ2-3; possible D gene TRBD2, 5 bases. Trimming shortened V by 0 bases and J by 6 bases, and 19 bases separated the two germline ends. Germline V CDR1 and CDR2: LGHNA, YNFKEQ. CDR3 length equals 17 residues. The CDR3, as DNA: TGTGCCAGCAGCCAAGACACCCTAGCCAAGGGTTACGATACGCAGTATTTT. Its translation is CASSQDTLAKGYDTQYF.

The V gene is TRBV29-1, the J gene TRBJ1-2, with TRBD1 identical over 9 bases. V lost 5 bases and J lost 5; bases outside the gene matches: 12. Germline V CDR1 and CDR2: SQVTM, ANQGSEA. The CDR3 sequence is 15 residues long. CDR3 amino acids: CSVQLQGARGYGYTF. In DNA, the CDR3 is TGCAGCGTTCAGCTACAGGGGGCGCGTGGGTATGGCTACACCTTC.

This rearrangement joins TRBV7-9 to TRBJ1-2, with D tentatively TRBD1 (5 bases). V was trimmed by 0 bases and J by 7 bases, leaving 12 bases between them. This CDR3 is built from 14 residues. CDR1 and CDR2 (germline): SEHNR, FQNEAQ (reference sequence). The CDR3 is CASSLAQGLGGYTF. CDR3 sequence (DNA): TGTGCCAGCAGCTTAGCCCAGGGATTAGGTGGCTACACCTTC.

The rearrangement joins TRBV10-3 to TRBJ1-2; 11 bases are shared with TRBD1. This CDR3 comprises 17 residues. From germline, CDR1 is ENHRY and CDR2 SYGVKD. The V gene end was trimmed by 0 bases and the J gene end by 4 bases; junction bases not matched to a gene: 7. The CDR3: CAISESKDRGRGYGYTF. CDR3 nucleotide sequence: TGTGCCATCAGTGAGTCGAAGGACAGGGGGCGCGGCTATGGCTACACCTTC.

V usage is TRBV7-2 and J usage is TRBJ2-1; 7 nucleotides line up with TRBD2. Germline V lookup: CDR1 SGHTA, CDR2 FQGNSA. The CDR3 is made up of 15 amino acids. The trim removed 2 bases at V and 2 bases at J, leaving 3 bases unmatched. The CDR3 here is CASSLRAGAYNEQFF. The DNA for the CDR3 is TGTGCCAGCAGCTTAAGGGCGGGAGCCTACAATGAGCAGTTCTTC.

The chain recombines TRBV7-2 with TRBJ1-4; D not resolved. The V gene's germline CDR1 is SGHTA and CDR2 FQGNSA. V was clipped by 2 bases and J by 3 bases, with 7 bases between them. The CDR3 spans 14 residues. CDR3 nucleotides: TGTGCCAGCAGCTTACGGGTGGCTAATGAAAAACTGTTTTTT. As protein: CASSLRVANEKLFF.

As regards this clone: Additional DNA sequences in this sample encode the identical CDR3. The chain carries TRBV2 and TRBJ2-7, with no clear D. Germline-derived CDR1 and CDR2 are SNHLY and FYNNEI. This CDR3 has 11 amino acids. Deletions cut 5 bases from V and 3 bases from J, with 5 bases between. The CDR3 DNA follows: TGTGCCAGCAGTATCCTCTACGAGCAGTACTTC. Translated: CASSILYEQYF.

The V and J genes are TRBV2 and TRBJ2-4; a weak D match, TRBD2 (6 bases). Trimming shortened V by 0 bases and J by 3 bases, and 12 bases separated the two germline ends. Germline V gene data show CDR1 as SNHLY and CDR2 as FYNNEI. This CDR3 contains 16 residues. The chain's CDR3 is CASSEATWGVKNIQYF. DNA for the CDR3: TGTGCCAGCAGTGAAGCGACATGGGGGGTCAAAAACATTCAGTACTTC.

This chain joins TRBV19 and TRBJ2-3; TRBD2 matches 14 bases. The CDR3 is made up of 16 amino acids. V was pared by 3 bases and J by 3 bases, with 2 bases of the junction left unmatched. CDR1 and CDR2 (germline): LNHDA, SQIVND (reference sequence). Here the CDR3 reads CASSIGLAGGTDTQYF. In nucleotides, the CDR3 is TGTGCCAGTAGTATCGGACTAGCGGGGGGAACAGATACGCAGTATTTT.

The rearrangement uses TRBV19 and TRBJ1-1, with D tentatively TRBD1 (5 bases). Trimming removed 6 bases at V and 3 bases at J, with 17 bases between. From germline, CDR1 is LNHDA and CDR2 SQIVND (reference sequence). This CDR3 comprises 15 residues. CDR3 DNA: TGTGCCAGTAGGCCTTCGCGCCAGGGTGACACTGAAGCTTTCTTT. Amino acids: CASRPSRQGDTEAFF.

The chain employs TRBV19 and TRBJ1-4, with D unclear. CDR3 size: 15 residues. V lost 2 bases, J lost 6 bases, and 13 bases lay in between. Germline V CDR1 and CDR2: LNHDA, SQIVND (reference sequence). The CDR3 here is CASSITPFRDEKLFF. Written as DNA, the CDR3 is TGTGCCAGTAGTATAACCCCCTTCCGGGATGAAAAACTGTTTTTT.

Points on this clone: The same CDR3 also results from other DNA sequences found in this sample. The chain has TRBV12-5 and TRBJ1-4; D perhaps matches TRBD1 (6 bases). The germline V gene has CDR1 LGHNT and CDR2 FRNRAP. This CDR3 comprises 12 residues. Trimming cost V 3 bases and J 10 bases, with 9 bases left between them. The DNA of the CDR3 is TGTGCTAGTGGTTTCCCCAGGGGAAAACTGTTTTTT. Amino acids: CASGFPRGKLFF.

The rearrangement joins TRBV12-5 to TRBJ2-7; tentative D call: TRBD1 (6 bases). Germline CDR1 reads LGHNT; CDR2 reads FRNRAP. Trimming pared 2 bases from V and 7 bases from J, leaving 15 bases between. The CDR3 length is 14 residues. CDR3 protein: CASGLITQGGEQYF. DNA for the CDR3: TGTGCTAGTGGTTTGATCACACAGGGCGGGGAGCAGTACTTC.

The CDR3 coding sequence is TGTGCCAGCAGCCTCGCAGGGGTCGTGAATGAAAAACTGTTTTTT. Protein sequence: CASSLAGVVNEKLFF. The chain employs TRBV2 and TRBJ1-4, with D possibly being TRBD1 (6 bases). The CDR3 spans 15 residues. CDR1 is SNHLY and CDR2 is FYNNEI in the germline V gene. With 6 bases removed from V and 5 bases from J, the gap between germline ends came to 16 bases.

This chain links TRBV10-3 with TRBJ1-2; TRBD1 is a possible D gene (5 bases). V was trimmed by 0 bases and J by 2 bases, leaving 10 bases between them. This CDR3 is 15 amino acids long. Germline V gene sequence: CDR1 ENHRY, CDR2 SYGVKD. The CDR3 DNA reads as TGTGCCATCAGTGAGTCGATCGGGGGAAACTATGGCTACACCTTC. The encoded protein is CAISESIGGNYGYTF.

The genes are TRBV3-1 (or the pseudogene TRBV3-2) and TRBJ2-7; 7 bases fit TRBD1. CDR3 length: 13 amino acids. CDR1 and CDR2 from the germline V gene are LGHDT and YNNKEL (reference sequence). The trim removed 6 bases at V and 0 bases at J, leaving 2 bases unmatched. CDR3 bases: TGTGCCAGCAGACAGGGGACCTCCTACGAGCAGTACTTC. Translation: CASRQGTSYEQYF.

CDR3 DNA: TGTGCCTGGAGCTCGGAGGAGACCCAGTACTTC. Translating it yields CAWSSEETQYF. The V call is TRBV30, the J call TRBJ2-5, with D hard to call. V lost 3 bases to trimming and J lost 5 bases, with 7 bases between them. The CDR3 has 11 residues. Germline-derived CDR1 and CDR2 are GTSNPN and SVGIG (reference sequence).

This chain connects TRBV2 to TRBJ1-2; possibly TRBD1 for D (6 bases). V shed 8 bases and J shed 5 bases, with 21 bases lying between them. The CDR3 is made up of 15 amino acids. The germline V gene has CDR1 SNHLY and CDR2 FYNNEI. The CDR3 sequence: CASRDISGGLYGYTF. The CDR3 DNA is TGTGCCAGCCGGGACATTTCGGGGGGACTGTATGGCTACACCTTC.

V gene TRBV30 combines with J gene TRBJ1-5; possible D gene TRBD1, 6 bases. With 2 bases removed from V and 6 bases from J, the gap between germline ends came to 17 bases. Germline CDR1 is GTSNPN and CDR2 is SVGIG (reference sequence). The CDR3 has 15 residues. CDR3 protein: CAWSPRGGAGQPQHF. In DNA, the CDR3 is TGTGCCTGGAGTCCCCGGGGGGGCGCGGGTCAGCCCCAGCATTTT.

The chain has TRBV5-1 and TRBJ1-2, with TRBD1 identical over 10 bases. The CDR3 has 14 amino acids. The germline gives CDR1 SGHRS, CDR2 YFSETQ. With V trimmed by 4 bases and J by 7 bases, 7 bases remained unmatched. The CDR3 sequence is CASSLLTGGFGYTF. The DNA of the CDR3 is TGCGCCAGCAGCCTCTTGACAGGGGGCTTTGGCTACACCTTC.

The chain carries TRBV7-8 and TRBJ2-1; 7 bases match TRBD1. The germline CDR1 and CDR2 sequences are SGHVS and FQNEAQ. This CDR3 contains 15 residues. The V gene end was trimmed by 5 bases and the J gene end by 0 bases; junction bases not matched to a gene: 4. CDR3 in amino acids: CASSVQGTSYNEQFF. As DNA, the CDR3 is TGTGCCAGCAGCGTACAGGGGACCTCCTACAATGAGCAGTTCTTC. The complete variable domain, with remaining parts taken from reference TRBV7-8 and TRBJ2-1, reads GAGVSQSPRYKVAKRGQDVALRCDPISGHVSLFWYQQALGQGPEFLTYFQNEAQLDKSGLPSDRFFAERPEGSVSTLKIQRTQQEDSAVYLCASSVQGTSYNEQFFGPGTRLTVL.

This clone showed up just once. DNA of the CDR3: TGTGCCAGCTCACTACAGGGGACTGCTAACTATGGCTACACCTTC. This gives the protein CASSLQGTANYGYTF. J is TRBJ1-2 and V is TRBV18, with 7 bases aligning to TRBD1. CDR1 KGHSH and CDR2 LQKENI come from the germline V gene. After removal of 4 bases from V and 0 bases from J, the junction contained 5 bases not matched to a gene. The CDR3 is 15 residues long.

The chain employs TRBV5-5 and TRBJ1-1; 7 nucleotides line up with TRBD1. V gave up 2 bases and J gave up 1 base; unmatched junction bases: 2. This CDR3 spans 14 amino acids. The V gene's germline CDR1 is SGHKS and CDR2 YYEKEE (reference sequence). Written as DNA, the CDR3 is TGTGCCAGCAGCTTCCGGACAGGGAACACTGAAGCTTTCTTT. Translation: CASSFRTGNTEAFF.

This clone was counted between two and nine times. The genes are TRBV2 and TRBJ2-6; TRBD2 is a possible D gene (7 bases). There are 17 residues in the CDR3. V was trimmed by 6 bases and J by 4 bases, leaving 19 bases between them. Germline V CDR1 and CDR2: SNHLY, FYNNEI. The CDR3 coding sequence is TGTGCCAGCAGCCCGGTTCGGGGGGCTGGAGGGGCCAACGTCCTGACTTTC. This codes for CASSPVRGAGGANVLTF.

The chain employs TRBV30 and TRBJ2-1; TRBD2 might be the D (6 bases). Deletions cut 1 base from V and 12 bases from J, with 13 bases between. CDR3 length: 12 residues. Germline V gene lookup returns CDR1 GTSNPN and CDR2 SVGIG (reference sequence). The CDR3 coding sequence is TGTGCCTGGAGTGCCCTCGGAGGGGTGCAGTTCTTC. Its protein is CAWSALGGVQFF. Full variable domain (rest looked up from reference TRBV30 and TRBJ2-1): SQTIHQWPATLVQPVGSPLSLECTVEGTSNPNLYWYRQAAGRGLQLLFYSVGIGQISSEVPQNLSASRPQDRQFILSSKKLLLSDSGFYLCAWSALGGVQFFGPGTRLTVL.